Listed here is a single T cell receptor beta chain. Sequenced by immunoSEQ multiplex PCR; TCRdb stores in-frame clones only, minus some. The sample shows roughly 320,000 clones, around 87% of them seen only once. These data come from a study of blood T cell repertoires in COVID-19. Study overall: Acute and convalescent COVID-19 samples came from the United States, Italy and Spain.

The V and J ends lost 6 bases and 3 bases, in that order; junction bases with no gene match: 16. CDR1 is SQVTM, CDR2 ANQGSEA, per germline. This CDR3 has 17 amino acids. The chain has TRBV29-1 and TRBJ2-3; 9 bases are shared with TRBD2. The sequence derives from a man in his sixties or seventies with acute or convalescent COVID-19. The source material was peripheral blood. The CDR3 region has the DNA TGCAGCGTGGCGAGGGCTAGCGGGGCTACGGGGACAGATACGCAGTATTTT. Its translation is CSVARASGATGTDTQYF.